This T cell receptor beta chain was recovered during a study of blood T cell repertoires in COVID-19. Across the study: COVID-19 samples, acute and convalescent, were from the United States, Italy and Spain.

The data were produced by immunoSEQ multiplex PCR, yet TCRdb's version contains in-frame clones alone and is incomplete. The sample includes 79,000 or so clones, about 85% of them seen just once. This CDR3 region has 13 residues. The germline V and J ends were trimmed by 6 bases and 5 bases, with 11 bases remaining between them. Germline values: CDR1 MDHEN, CDR2 SYDVKM. Enrolled during active infection, Seattle patients were then followed longitudinally. The V call is TRBV28, the J call TRBJ1-5; D perhaps matches TRBD1 (6 bases). The receptor's source is a man aged 55 to 70 with COVID-19, enrolled during active disease. The sequenced sample was peripheral blood. The DNA for the CDR3 is TGTGCCAGCAGAATGTCAGGGGATCAGCCCCAGCATTTT. This translates into CASRMSGDQPQHF.